The T cell receptor beta chain described here comes from a study of cytomegalovirus exposure and HLA in healthy donors. General study points: Rare TCR sequences predominated, though certain public TCRs were found in many donors. The study flagged about 160 TCR beta chains as cytomegalovirus-associated. It was found in a later analysis that first-cohort TCR clusters tended to co-occur in the 90 to 150 validation repertoires.

From the 120-subject validation cohort, which was separate from the roughly 680-subject first cohort, the donors were drawn. The germline V gene encodes CDR1 SGHAT and CDR2 FQNNGV. This CDR3 has 14 amino acids. J gave up 3 bases and V 3 bases, and 3 bases lay outside the gene matches. Clones were sequenced by immunoSEQ multiplex PCR, and TCRdb holds only the in-frame ones, with some missing. Here the sample spans more than 110,000 clones, roughly 90% being singletons. This clone has just one count. Antigen specificity is unknown. V usage is TRBV11-2 and J usage is TRBJ2-7; 9 positions agree with TRBD2. This TCR was sampled from a man aged 18 to 29 in good health and CMV-seronegative. What was sequenced was PBMCs. CDR3 coding DNA: TGTGCCAGCAGCTTGGCTAGCGGGGTCTACGAGCAGTACTTC. This gives the protein CASSLASGVYEQYF.